What follows are 8 T cell receptor beta chains derived from one specimen sequenced in a study of T cell changes during pregnancy in multiple sclerosis. Data came from immunoSEQ multiplex PCR; TCRdb stores just in-frame clones and leaves some out. The sample shows tens of thousands of clones, about 95% of them seen only once. The sample consisted of peripheral blood, taken in the third trimester of pregnancy. These receptors were collected from a female donor with multiple sclerosis, enrolled in a pregnancy study.

The rearrangement joins TRBV29-1 to TRBJ2-7; a weak D match, TRBD1 (6 bases). Germline CDR1 is SQVTM and CDR2 is ANQGSEA. The CDR3 length is 11 residues. The germline V and J ends were trimmed by 6 bases and 5 bases, with 11 bases remaining between them. The CDR3 protein is CSVPDRNEQYF. The CDR3, as DNA: TGCAGCGTCCCGGACAGAAACGAGCAGTACTTC.

This clone was seen just once. The CDR3 spells CASSSPRTGFYGYTF. The CDR3 nucleotides read TGTGCCAGCAGTTCTCCCCGGACAGGATTCTATGGCTACACCTTC. The chain has TRBV6-6 and TRBJ1-2; 7 bases agree with TRBD1. Germline trimming cut 4 bases from V and 4 bases from J; bases unmatched to any gene: 9. CDR3 length: 15 amino acids. Per the germline V gene, CDR1 is MNHNY and CDR2 is SVGAGI (reference sequence).

V and J are TRBV27 and TRBJ2-1, with 7 bases matching TRBD2. From germline, CDR1 is MNHEY and CDR2 SMNVEV (reference sequence). The CDR3 length is 15 residues. With V trimmed by 3 bases and J by 0 bases, 2 bases remained unmatched. CDR3 nucleotide sequence: TGTGCCAGCAGTTTGGGCGGGAGCTCCTACAATGAGCAGTTCTTC. Translation: CASSLGGSSYNEQFF.

V gene TRBV5-1 combines with J gene TRBJ2-3, with D possibly matching TRBD1 (6 bases). CDR1 and CDR2 from the germline V gene are SGHRS and YFSETQ. Trimming shortened V by 1 base and J by 1 base, and 10 bases separated the two germline ends. There are 15 residues in the CDR3. Here the CDR3 DNA reads TGCGCCAGCAGCTTGTTTAACAGGGGCACAGATACGCAGTATTTT. As protein: CASSLFNRGTDTQYF.

This CDR3 reads CASSGQQVNTEAFF. The DNA for the CDR3 is TGCGCCAGCAGCGGCCAACAGGTGAACACTGAAGCTTTCTTT. This sequence joins TRBV4-1 and TRBJ1-1; perhaps TRBD1 as D (5 bases). The CDR3 is made up of 14 amino acids. Germline CDR1 is MGHRA and CDR2 is YSYEKL. V was clipped by 5 bases and J by 0 bases, with 10 bases between them.

This chain links TRBV10-3 with TRBJ2-3, with 10 positions matching TRBD2. The CDR3 covers 16 residues. The germline V gene encodes CDR1 ENHRY and CDR2 SYGVKD. V gave up 6 bases and J gave up 0 bases; unmatched junction bases: 6. The CDR3 sequence: CAIRLTSGVSTDTQYF. CDR3 in DNA: TGTGCCATCAGATTAACTAGCGGGGTTAGCACAGATACGCAGTATTTT.

The chain joins TRBV6-6 to TRBJ2-7, with TRBD1 as a possible D gene (6 bases). Germline V gives CDR1 MNHNY, CDR2 SVGAGI (reference sequence). There are 15 residues in the CDR3. Between the trimmed V and J ends, which lost 2 bases and 3 bases, there was a span of 14 bases. Here the CDR3 reads CASSYDRDNLYEQYF. DNA for the CDR3: TGTGCCAGCAGTTACGACCGGGACAACCTCTACGAGCAGTACTTC.

On this clone: At the DNA level, this CDR3 is encoded by other sequences in the same sample as well. The V call is TRBV5-4, the J call TRBJ1-1; 9 bases are shared with TRBD1. Germline CDR1 and CDR2: SGHNT and YYREEE (reference sequence). Trimming cost V 0 bases and J 5 bases; bases outside gene matches: 2. The CDR3 contains 14 residues. The CDR3 DNA is TGTGCCAGCAGCTTGGACAGGGGGCGTACTGAAGCTTTCTTT. As protein: CASSLDRGRTEAFF.